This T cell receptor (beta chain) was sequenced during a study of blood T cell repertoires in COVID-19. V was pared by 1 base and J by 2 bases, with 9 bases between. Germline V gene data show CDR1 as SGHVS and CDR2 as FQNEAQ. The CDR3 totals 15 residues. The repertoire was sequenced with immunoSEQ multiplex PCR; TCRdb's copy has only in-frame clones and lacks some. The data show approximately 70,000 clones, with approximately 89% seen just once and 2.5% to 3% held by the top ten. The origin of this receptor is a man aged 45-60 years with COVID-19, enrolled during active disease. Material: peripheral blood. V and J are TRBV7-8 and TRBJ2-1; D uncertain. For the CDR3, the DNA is TGTGCCAGCAGCTTAGGTCGGCGGACCTACAATGAGCAGTTCTTC. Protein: CASSLGRRTYNEQFF. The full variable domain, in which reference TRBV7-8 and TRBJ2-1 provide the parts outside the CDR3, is GAGVSQSPRYKVAKRGQDVALRCDPISGHVSLFWYQQALGQGPEFLTYFQNEAQLDKSGLPSDRFFAERPEGSVSTLKIQRTQQEDSAVYLCASSLGRRTYNEQFFGPGTRLTVL.